These T cell receptor gamma chains were read from a single sample in a study of intestinal T cells in coeliac disease. TCRdb re-called clones from the multiplex PCR reads using CATT. This sample has 700 to 850 gamma-chain clones, with over 45% found just once. The sequenced sample consisted of a duodenal biopsy. These receptors came from a human donor with celiac disease. Each CDR3 is given with its conserved first and last residue. Each record gives: clone size, J gene, V gene, CDR3 DNA, CDR3 protein. The listing skips clone size in some rows; elsewhere it reads once, few, many or a size class.

NA TRGJ1/TRGJ2 TRGV3 TGTGCCCACCTGGGACAGGCCTTGCCTAAAAAGAAACTCTTT CAHLGQALPKKKLF
NA TRGJ1/TRGJ2 TRGV4 TGTGCCACCTGGGATGGGTCGATGAAACTCTTT CATWDGSMKLF
NA TRGJ1/TRGJ2 TRGV3 TGTGCCGACCTGGGATCTCTTTATAAGAAACTCTTT CADLGSLYKKLF
hyperexpanded TRGJP1 TRGV2 TGTGCCACCTGGTGTACCACTGGTTGGTTCAAGATATTT CATWCTTGWFKIF
NA TRGJ1/TRGJ2 TRGV10 TGTGCTGCGTGGGACCGATGGAATTATTATAAGAAACTCTTT CAAWDRWNYYKKLF
large TRGJ1/TRGJ2 TRGV8 TGTGCCACCTGGGATAGTTTGTATTATAAGAAACTCTTT CATWDSLYYKKLF
NA TRGJ1/TRGJ2 TRGV8 TGTGCCCACCTGGTCCATTATTATAAGAAACTCTTT CAHLVHYYKKLF
NA TRGJ1/TRGJ2 TRGV8 TGTGCACCTGGCACTAACTTTTATTATAAGAAACTCTTT CAPGTNFYYKKLF
few TRGJ1/TRGJ2 TRGV4 TGTGCCGACCTGGGATGGGACTGGGGTCATTATAAGAAACTCTTT CADLGWDWGHYKKLF
large TRGJ1/TRGJ2 TRGV4 TGTGCCACCTGGGATGAAGGAAGTTATAAGAAACTCTTT CATWDEGSYKKLF
NA TRGJ1/TRGJ2 TRGV2 TGTGCCACCTGGGACGGACATAAATCAAAGAAACTCTTT CATWDGHKSKKLF
large TRGJ1/TRGJ2 TRGV10 TGTGCTGCGTGGGATTCCGAGTCCTATTATAAGAAACTCTTT CAAWDSESYYKKLF
NA TRGJP2 TRGV2 TGTGCACCTGGGACGGGGCGGATTGGTGATTGGATCAAGACGTTT CAPGTGRIGDWIKTF
NA TRGJ1/TRGJ2 TRGV9 TGTGCCTTGTGGGAGGCAAGTATTTATAAGAAACTCTTT CALWEASIYKKLF
few TRGJ1/TRGJ2 TRGV11 TGTGCCTGCTGGATTAGCCTGAATTATTATAAGAAACTCTTT CACWISLNYYKKLF
few TRGJ1/TRGJ2 TRGV4 TGTGCCACGGGAAAAAAGCAGAAACTCTTT CATGKKQKLF
NA TRGJP1 TRGV2 TGTGCCACCTGGGGACGGGGCTCCACTGGTTGGTTCAAGATATTT CATWGRGSTGWFKIF
NA TRGJP2 TRGV2 TGTGCCACCTCTCACCTTTTCAGTAGTGATTGGATCAAGACGTTT CATSHLFSSDWIKTF
large TRGJ1/TRGJ2 TRGV3 TGTGCCACCTGGGTCTGTAATTATTATAAGAAACTCTTT CATWVCNYYKKLF
NA TRGJ1/TRGJ2 TRGV4 TGTGCCCACCTGGGATGGGCCGATTATTATAAGAAACTCTTT CAHLGWADYYKKLF
few TRGJP2 TRGV8 TGTGCCACCTGGGATCGGCATAGTAGTGATTGGATCAAGACGTTT CATWDRHSSDWIKTF
NA TRGJP1 TRGV10 TGTGCTGCGCAAGCTGGTTGGTTCAAGATATTT CAAQAGWFKIF
NA TRGJ1/TRGJ2 TRGV3 TGTGCCACCTGGACAGCCTTGCCTAAAAAGAAACTCTTT CATWTALPKKKLF
large TRGJ1/TRGJ2 TRGV3 TGTGCCACCTGGGACAGGCGTTATTATAAGAAACTCTTT CATWDRRYYKKLF
NA TRGJ1/TRGJ2 TRGV11 TGTGCCTGCTGGATTAGCCTGAAATTATTAATAAGTAAACTCTTT CACWISLKLLISKLF
NA TRGJ1/TRGJ2 TRGV9 TGTGCCTTGTGGGGAGGCAAGTATTATAAGAAACTCTTT CALWGGKYYKKLF
NA TRGJ1/TRGJ2 TRGV9 TGTGCCTTGTGGGAGGGTATAAGAAAACTCTTT CALWEGIRKLF
large TRGJ1/TRGJ2 TRGV9 TGTGCCTTGTGGATAGAGAATTTAAGCAATTATTATAAGAAACTCTTT CALWIENLSNYYKKLF
NA TRGJ1/TRGJ2 TRGV10 TGTGCTGCGTGGGATTTGCCTTTTATTATGAAGAAACTCTTT CAAWDLPFIMKKLF
NA TRGJ1/TRGJ2 TRGV3 TGTGCCACCTGGACACGAGATAAGAAACTCTTT CATWTRDKKLF
NA TRGJ1/TRGJ2 TRGV4 TGTGCCACCTGGGATGGGGCGCCCTGTTATTATAAGAAACTCTTT CATWDGAPCYYKKLF
NA TRGJP2 TRGV2 TGTGCCACCTGGGACGGGTCCTCTGGATGGGGCTATTGGATCAAGACGTTT CATWDGSSGWGYWIKTF
NA TRGJ1/TRGJ2 TRGV10 TGTGCTGCTTTACCAGGGGCGGATCCCATTTGTTATTATAAGAAACTCTTT CAALPGADPICYYKKLF
NA TRGJ1/TRGJ2 TRGV4 TGTGCCACCTGGGGATGGAAAGAGAAACTCTTT CATWGWKEKLF
large TRGJ1/TRGJ2 TRGV2 TGTGCCACCTGGGACGGGCTTTCTTTCTATTATAAGAAACTCTTT CATWDGLSFYYKKLF
large TRGJ1/TRGJ2 TRGV9 TGTGCCTTGTGGGGAGCTCATTATTATAAGAAACTCTTT CALWGAHYYKKLF
once TRGJ1/TRGJ2 TRGV10 TGTGCTGCGTTAGAGGAGGATTATAAGAAACTCTTT CAALEEDYKKLF
NA TRGJP1 TRGV9 TGTGCCTTGTGGGGAGTTCTAAGTGACACTGGTTGGTTCAAGATATTT CALWGVLSDTGWFKIF
NA TRGJP2 TRGV3 TGTGCACCTCGGAGGCAGAGGGGTCGTCGTTCCCGGCATTGGATCAAGACGTTT CAPRRQRGRRSRHWIKTF